Below are 15 T cell receptor beta chains sequenced from a single sample in a study of post-analysis software for immune sequencing data. Study-wide results and caveats: Controls had lower frequencies than patients of about 5 TRBV segments, which included TRBV5-6, TRBV5-1 and TRBV20-1.

Each TCR beta cDNA library carried unique molecular identifiers. TCRdb re-derived calls from the PCR reads in MiXCR, one entry per CDR3 protein. The profile shows approximately 690,000 distinct CDR3 sequences, roughly three fifths of them singletons. Antigens for these TCRs are unknown. Material for sequencing was blood. These TCRs come from a girl aged 2-9 years with multiple sclerosis.

This clonotype was detected once. This sequence joins TRBV7-2 and TRBJ1-6; D gene unclear. The CDR3 has 14 amino acids. V shed 6 bases and J shed 6 bases, with 12 bases lying between them. CDR1 is SGHTA and CDR2 is FQGNSA in the germline V gene. For the CDR3, the DNA is TGTGCCAGCAGTCTCAGGATAGTTAATTCACCCCTCCACTTT. Its protein product is CASSLRIVNSPLHF.

This sequence joins TRBV4-1 and TRBJ2-1; D is unresolved. Germline CDR1 MGHRA, CDR2 YSYEKL. The V end was cut by 1 base, the J end by 7 bases, with 14 bases between. This CDR3 is 15 amino acids long. CDR3 sequence: CASSQGLVGVNEQFF. CDR3 nucleotides: TGCGCCAGCAGCCAAGGCCTGGTAGGAGTAAATGAGCAGTTCTTC.

The chain recombines TRBV12-3 or TRBV12-4 with TRBJ2-3, with 13 bases identical to TRBD2. V lost 6 bases and J lost 2; bases outside the gene matches: 14. The CDR3 length is 19 residues. The CDR3 bases are TGTGCCAGCAGCCCCCCGGGACTAGCGGGACGGGGGCCCACAGATACGCAGTATTTT. Translation gives CASSPPGLAGRGPTDTQYF.

In this sample, this clonotype turned up a few times. The chain employs TRBV4-3 and TRBJ2-6; the D call may be TRBD1 or TRBD2 (6 bases each). The CDR3 consists of 17 residues. The V end was cut by 4 bases, the J end by 4 bases, with 17 bases between. Germline loops: CDR1 LGHNA, CDR2 YSLEER. The chain's CDR3 is CASSPDGGGSGANVLTF. In nucleotides, the CDR3 is TGCGCCAGCAGCCCAGACGGAGGGGGGTCCGGGGCCAACGTCCTGACTTTC.

This clonotype was observed a handful of times. The chain carries TRBV7-3 and TRBJ2-3; D is perhaps TRBD1 (5 bases). Germline V gene data show CDR1 as SGHTA and CDR2 as FQGTGA. CDR3 length: 15 amino acids. Trimming took 4 bases from V and 4 from J, leaving 15 bases between them. The CDR3 loop reads CASSYAGGAADTQYF. The CDR3 nucleotides are TGTGCCAGCAGCTACGCAGGTGGGGCCGCAGATACGCAGTATTTT.

This clonotype turned up a few times. J is TRBJ2-7 and V is TRBV29-1; 8 bases are shared with TRBD2. The CDR3 length is 16 residues. Trimming at V came to 5 bases and at J to 7 bases, leaving 19 bases not matched to a gene. The germline V gene has CDR1 SQVTM and CDR2 ANQGSEA. CDR3 sequence (DNA): TGCAGCGTTTTGGGGACTAGTCATAAAAGCTACAATGAGCAGTACTTC. Amino acid sequence: CSVLGTSHKSYNEQYF.

For this clonotype: Sequence at one end of the junction differs from germline and may be a read error. This rearrangement joins TRBV7-8 to TRBJ1-4, with 7 bases fitting TRBD1. The CDR3 totals 14 residues. Germline assignment: CDR1 SGHVS and CDR2 FQNEAQ. CDR3 residues: CASSGRGFDEKRFF. The CDR3 DNA sequence: TGTGCCAGCAGCGGCAGGGGGTTCGATGAAAAACGGTTTTTT.

The chain has TRBV27 and TRBJ2-7; 8 positions agree with TRBD2. The CDR3 totals 17 residues. V gave up 5 bases and J gave up 7 bases; unmatched junction bases: 19. Germline CDR1 reads MNHEY; CDR2 reads SMNVEV (reference sequence). CDR3 region: CASSILGVAGFLREQYF. Written as DNA, the CDR3 is TGTGCCAGCAGTATCCTCGGGGTAGCGGGGTTTCTGAGGGAGCAGTACTTC.

The rearrangement links TRBV5-1 to TRBJ2-2, with D maybe TRBD2 (6 bases). CDR1 and CDR2 (germline): SGHRS, YFSETQ. There are 15 residues in the CDR3. V lost 6 bases, J lost 6 bases, and 18 bases lay in between. In DNA form, the CDR3 reads TGCGCCAGCACCTGGGACGGGAGTGCGCCCGGGGAGCTGTTTTTT. It codes for CASTWDGSAPGELFF.

This chain joins TRBV12-3 or TRBV12-4 and TRBJ2-3, with 8 nucleotides matching TRBD1. This CDR3 spans 18 amino acids. The trim removed 0 bases at V and 0 bases at J, leaving 8 bases unmatched. CDR3 in amino acids: CASSLARINRGSTDTQYF. The CDR3 DNA reads as TGTGCCAGCAGTTTAGCGAGGATCAACAGGGGGAGCACAGATACGCAGTATTTT.

The CDR3 DNA reads TGTGCCACCAGTGAAGCGGGGCGGATGGACAATGAGCAGTTCTTC. As protein: CATSEAGRMDNEQFF. This chain links TRBV24-1 with TRBJ2-1; 7 bases map to TRBD2. Germline assignment: CDR1 KGHDR and CDR2 SFDVKD. The V segment lost 4 bases and the J segment 5 bases; nucleotides outside the gene matches: 7. The CDR3 has 15 residues.

Only a few counts were recorded for this clonotype. The rearrangement joins TRBV5-5 to TRBJ1-6; D not certain. Trimming shortened V by 2 bases and J by 0 bases, and 12 bases separated the two germline ends. This CDR3 is built from 17 residues. The germline V gene has CDR1 SGHKS and CDR2 YYEKEE (reference sequence). The CDR3 here is CASSLVVKSSYNSPLHF. The DNA for the CDR3 is TGTGCCAGCAGCTTAGTCGTGAAAAGCTCCTATAATTCACCCCTCCACTTT.

This chain uses TRBV20-1 with TRBJ2-7; TRBD1 aligns across 7 bases. CDR3 length equals 14 residues. Germline CDR1 is DFQATT and CDR2 is SNEGSKA (reference sequence). J gave up 12 bases and V 2 bases, and 16 bases lay outside the gene matches. The CDR3 loop is CSARWARGYNKRYF. As DNA, the CDR3 is TGCAGTGCTAGATGGGCCAGGGGGTACAATAAGCGGTACTTC.

The count of this clonotype is one. The chain uses TRBV20-1 and TRBJ2-7; 9 nucleotides match TRBD1. CDR1 is DFQATT, CDR2 SNEGSKA, per germline (reference sequence). Losses at the gene ends were 4 bases for V and 2 bases for J; bases not matched to a gene: 9. The CDR3 is made up of 15 amino acids. The CDR3 region is CSAIPRDRVAYEQYF. CDR3 in DNA: TGCAGTGCTATCCCCCGGGACAGGGTGGCCTACGAGCAGTACTTC.

The gene calls are TRBV4-1 and TRBJ2-1; D gene ambiguous. V gave up 7 bases and J gave up 4 bases, with 5 bases separating them. Germline V gives CDR1 MGHRA, CDR2 YSYEKL. This CDR3 comprises 11 residues. The CDR3 nucleotides read TGCGCCAGCAAGCATTACAATGAGCAGTTCTTC. Its translation is CASKHYNEQFF.